The rows below give T cell receptor beta chains drawn from one sample of a study of technical replicates of blood from several donors. TCRdb's table, derived via immunoSEQ multiplex PCR, lists solely in-frame clones and lacks some. The sample records 50,000 to 70,000 clones, 85% to 95% being singletons. Sequenced material: PBMCs. The receptors derive from a human donor in good health. Some clones in this sample may be carry-over from other donors' samples. Each CDR3 is given with its conserved first and last residue. The order of the fields is D gene, clone size, J gene, V gene, CDR3 protein, CDR3 DNA. D genes are given only for firm matches. Only some rows state a clone size, as once, few, many or a class for expanded clones.

TRBD1,-,TRBJ2-7,TRBV6-6,CASTKGQRYEQYF,TGTGCCAGCACCAAGGGACAGCGCTACGAGCAGTACTTC
-,-,TRBJ2-4,TRBV4-1,CASSPTKNIQYF,TGCGCCAGCAGCCCAACCAAAAACATTCAGTACTTC
-,-,TRBJ2-1,TRBV20-1,CSAGVGVKQFF,TGCAGTGCTGGGGTAGGGGTAAAGCAGTTCTTC
TRBD1,once,TRBJ2-7,TRBV7-9,CASSSQGAPYEQYF,TGTGCCAGCAGCTCCCAGGGGGCCCCCTACGAGCAGTACTTC
-,few,TRBJ2-1,TRBV4-3,CASSQDGLAINEQFF,TGCGCCAGCAGCCAAGATGGGCTAGCGATCAATGAGCAGTTCTTC
TRBD1,-,TRBJ1-1,TRBV5-6,CASSSIKDRARTEAFF,TGTGCCAGCAGCTCAATTAAGGACAGGGCGAGGACTGAAGCTTTCTTT
-,-,TRBJ2-3,TRBV4-3,CASSPGPGSDTQYF,TGCGCCAGCAGCCCCGGGCCGGGGTCAGATACGCAGTATTTT
TRBD1,-,TRBJ2-4,TRBV4-3,CASSQTGGGGNIQYF,TGCGCCAGCAGCCAAACAGGGGGCGGGGGTAACATTCAGTACTTC
-,-,TRBJ1-1,TRBV9,CASSAQLEMNTEAFF,TGTGCCAGCAGCGCGCAACTAGAGATGAACACTGAAGCTTTCTTT
-,-,TRBJ2-7,TRBV7-9,CASSPTGSPYEQYF,TGTGCCAGCAGCCCGACAGGTTCACCCTACGAGCAGTACTTC
-,-,TRBJ2-1,TRBV7-2,CASSSTAGLYNEQFF,TGTGCCAGCAGCTCAACGGCGGGACTGTACAATGAGCAGTTCTTC
-,-,TRBJ2-7,TRBV5-1,CASSAPRDNHYEQYF,TGCGCCAGCAGCGCGCCCCGGGACAACCACTACGAGCAGTACTTC
-,-,TRBJ2-3,TRBV9,CASSPRLVADTQYF,TGTGCCAGCAGCCCAAGACTAGTAGCAGATACGCAGTATTTT
TRBD1,once,TRBJ1-2,TRBV10-1,CAARGRVCGYTF,TGCGCCGCCAGGGGGCGCGTCTGTGGCTACACCTTC
-,-,TRBJ2-7,TRBV27,CASSPKTSFSSYEQYF,TGTGCCAGCAGTCCAAAGACTAGTTTTTCCTCCTACGAGCAGTACTTC
-,-,TRBJ2-1,TRBV5-1,CASSVGTSPRYNEQFF,TGCGCCAGCAGCGTGGGGACTTCACCACGATACAATGAGCAGTTCTTC
TRBD1,-,TRBJ1-6,TRBV5-1,CASSLTGVNSPLHF,TGCGCCAGCAGCCTGACAGGGGTCAATTCACCCCTCCACTTT
TRBD1,-,TRBJ2-2,TRBV6-5,CASSVTPGQVGELFF,TGTGCCAGCAGTGTGACTCCGGGACAGGTTGGGGAGCTGTTTTTT
TRBD1,-,TRBJ1-5,TRBV30,CAWSLGTGGQPQHF,TGTGCCTGGAGTCTGGGGACAGGGGGCCAGCCCCAGCATTTT
-,-,TRBJ1-1,TRBV6-5,CASSRQVNTEAFF,TGTGCCAGCAGCCGACAGGTGAACACTGAAGCTTTCTTT
-,-,TRBJ1-1,TRBV18,CASSPASTGNTEAFF,TGTGCCAGCTCACCAGCCAGTACAGGGAACACTGAAGCTTTCTTT
TRBD2,once,TRBJ2-3,TRBV7-9,CASSRTSGGAPDTQYF,TGTGCCAGCAGCCGGACTAGCGGGGGGGCGCCAGATACGCAGTATTTT
-,-,TRBJ2-7,TRBV9,CASSGWGGHEQYF,TGTGCCAGCAGCGGTTGGGGGGGGCACGAGCAGTACTTC
TRBD1,-,TRBJ1-2,TRBV5-6,CASSPGQLGGYTF,TGTGCCAGCAGCCCGGGACAGTTGGGTGGCTACACCTTC
TRBD1,-,TRBJ1-2,TRBV10-1,CASNQSQGALIYGYTF,TGCGCCAGCAATCAGTCACAGGGGGCGTTGATCTATGGCTACACCTTC
-,once,TRBJ1-2,TRBV19,CASKSEGRGGYTF,TGTGCCAGTAAGTCGGAGGGGCGCGGTGGCTACACCTTC
TRBD1,-,TRBJ2-3,TRBV5-1,CASSSGQGSTDTQYF,TGCGCCAGCAGCTCCGGACAGGGGAGCACAGATACGCAGTATTTT
TRBD1,-,TRBJ1-1,TRBV7-2,CASSRGQGWVTEAFF,TGTGCCAGCAGCAGAGGACAGGGATGGGTCACTGAAGCTTTCTTT
TRBD2,-,TRBJ2-1,TRBV30,CAWSVQSGRAYNEQFF,TGTGCCTGGAGTGTCCAAAGCGGGAGGGCCTACAATGAGCAGTTCTTC
-,-,TRBJ2-3,TRBV7-2,CASSSLRVTDTQYF,TGTGCCAGCAGCTCCCTCAGGGTCACAGATACGCAGTATTTT
-,-,TRBJ2-1,TRBV11-3,CASSLAGNYNEQFF,TGTGCCAGCAGCTTAGCGGGGAACTACAATGAGCAGTTCTTC
-,-,TRBJ2-7,TRBV9,CASSVGSSFGYEQYF,TGTGCCAGCAGCGTAGGCTCCTCGTTCGGCTACGAGCAGTACTTC
-,-,TRBJ1-4,TRBV19,CASSTMTGGGGNEKLFF,TGTGCCAGTAGTACCATGACAGGAGGAGGAGGAAATGAAAAACTGTTTTTT
TRBD2,-,TRBJ2-7,TRBV7-2,CASRRRGVEEQYF,TGTGCCAGCAGGCGGCGGGGGGTAGAAGAGCAGTACTTC
TRBD1,-,TRBJ1-5,TRBV30,CAWNRGDSNQPQHF,TGTGCCTGGAACAGGGGGGATAGCAATCAGCCCCAGCATTTT
-,-,TRBJ1-1,TRBV9,CASSSATGNTEAFF,TGTGCCAGCAGCTCAGCCACAGGGAACACTGAAGCTTTCTTT
TRBD1,-,TRBJ1-2,TRBV5-1,CASSLGDRDFGYTF,TGCGCCAGCAGCTTGGGGGACAGGGATTTTGGCTACACCTTC
TRBD1,-,TRBJ2-5,TRBV9,CASSTYGQGERETQYF,TGTGCCAGCAGCACCTATGGACAGGGCGAACGAGAGACCCAGTACTTC
-,-,TRBJ2-3,TRBV19,CASSPPQTDTQYF,TGTGCCAGTAGTCCCCCCCAGACAGATACGCAGTATTTT
-,medium-sized,TRBJ1-1,TRBV9,CASSGGGAEAFF,TGTGCCAGCAGTGGAGGAGGGGCTGAAGCTTTCTTT
TRBD1,-,TRBJ2-7,TRBV19,CASSTGGGYEQYF,TGTGCCAGTAGTACAGGGGGCGGGTACGAGCAGTACTTC
-,-,TRBJ1-1,TRBV19,CASSIPGWPGRTEAFF,TGTGCCAGTAGTATCCCAGGTTGGCCAGGGCGGACTGAAGCTTTCTTT
-,-,TRBJ1-2,TRBV5-4,CASSPGQLGRGDYGYTF,TGTGCCAGCAGCCCCGGACAATTGGGCAGGGGAGACTATGGCTACACCTTC
TRBD2,-,TRBJ2-1,TRBV6-4,CASSDSGLAGPNEQFF,TGTGCCAGCAGTGACTCGGGGCTAGCGGGTCCCAATGAGCAGTTCTTC
-,-,TRBJ1-6,TRBV7-2,CASIPGARGNSPLHF,TGTGCCAGCATTCCCGGCGCACGAGGGAATTCACCCCTCCACTTT
-,-,TRBJ2-3,TRBV7-2,CASSPDYSPGTQYF,TGTGCCAGCAGCCCGGACTACTCTCCGGGTACGCAGTATTTT
-,once,TRBJ2-7,TRBV7-8,CASSFLASYEQYF,TGTGCCAGCAGCTTTCTAGCGAGTTACGAGCAGTACTTC
TRBD2,-,TRBJ2-1,TRBV4-2,CASSQMGTSGRYEQFF,TGTGCCAGCAGCCAAATGGGAACTAGCGGGAGATATGAGCAGTTCTTC
TRBD2,-,TRBJ2-7,TRBV9,CASSADGSGSSAEYF,TGTGCCAGCAGCGCGGACGGTAGCGGGAGTTCGGCGGAGTACTTC
TRBD1,-,TRBJ1-5,TRBV15,CATSGRDRGLYSNQPQHF,TGTGCCACCAGCGGCCGGGACAGGGGGCTCTATAGCAATCAGCCCCAGCATTTT
TRBD1,-,TRBJ1-1,TRBV6-5,CASSYSGGASVAEAFF,TGTGCCAGCAGTTACTCAGGGGGCGCAAGTGTCGCTGAAGCTTTCTTT
-,-,TRBJ2-1,TRBV4-3,CASSQTAGPYNEQFF,TGCGCCAGCAGCCAAACGGCGGGCCCCTACAATGAGCAGTTCTTC
-,-,TRBJ2-1,TRBV5-1,CASSLWGDEQFF,TGCGCCAGCAGCTTGTGGGGGGATGAGCAGTTCTTC
-,-,TRBJ2-6,TRBV15,CATSRGDIGANVLTF,TGTGCCACCAGCAGAGGGGACATCGGGGCCAACGTCCTGACTTTC
TRBD2,-,TRBJ2-1,TRBV7-7,CASSLTSGGYNEQFF,TGTGCCAGCAGCTTGACGTCGGGGGGGTATAATGAGCAGTTCTTC
-,-,TRBJ1-2,TRBV7-2,CASSPGPLSGYGYTF,TGTGCCAGCAGCCCTGGACCCTTGAGCGGCTATGGCTACACCTTC
TRBD2,-,TRBJ2-7,TRBV7-9,CASSSGLAGVIYEQYF,TGTGCCAGCAGCTCAGGACTAGCGGGAGTCATCTACGAGCAGTACTTC